This T cell receptor beta chain was retrieved from a study of T cell responses to AZD1222 COVID-19 vaccine. The study's findings and limits: AZD1222 recipients seropositive at baseline numbered only six or seven. None of the repertoires were sampled until the peak T cell response had passed. White British ancestry dominated among donors, who included more females, and clonal diversity was possibly underestimated.

Both about-4-week and about-12-week second-dose recipients were combined. Sequencing used immunoSEQ multiplex PCR; TCRdb keeps in-frame clones, though not all of them. The data show about 170,000 clones, with around 88% seen just once and 0.85% to 1.1% held by the top ten. In the case of this clone: Its specificity is unknown.

The V segment lost 0 bases and the J segment 5 bases; nucleotides outside the gene matches: 7. Germline-derived CDR1 and CDR2 are LGHNA and YSLEER. The CDR3 has 16 amino acids. Sequencing used peripheral blood, obtained 28 days after the second AZD1222 dose. The origin of this receptor is an adult who received the AZD1222 COVID-19 vaccine. J is TRBJ2-5 and V is TRBV4-3; 9 nucleotides match TRBD2. CDR3 in amino acids: CASSQDSAGGQETQYF. Here the CDR3 DNA reads TGCGCCAGCAGCCAAGATAGTGCGGGGGGGCAGGAGACCCAGTACTTC.